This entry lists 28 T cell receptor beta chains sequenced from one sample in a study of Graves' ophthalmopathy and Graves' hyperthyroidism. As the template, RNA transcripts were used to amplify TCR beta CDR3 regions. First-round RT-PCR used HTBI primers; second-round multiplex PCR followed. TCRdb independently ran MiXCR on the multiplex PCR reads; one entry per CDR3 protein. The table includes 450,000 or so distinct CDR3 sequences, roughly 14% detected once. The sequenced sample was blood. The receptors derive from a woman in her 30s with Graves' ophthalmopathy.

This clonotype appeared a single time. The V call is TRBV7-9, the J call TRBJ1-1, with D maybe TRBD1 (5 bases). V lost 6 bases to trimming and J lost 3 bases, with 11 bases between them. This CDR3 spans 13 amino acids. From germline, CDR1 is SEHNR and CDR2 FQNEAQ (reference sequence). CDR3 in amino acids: CASRGGRDTEAFF. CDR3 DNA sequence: TGTGCCAGCAGGGGGGGAAGGGACACTGAAGCTTTCTTT.

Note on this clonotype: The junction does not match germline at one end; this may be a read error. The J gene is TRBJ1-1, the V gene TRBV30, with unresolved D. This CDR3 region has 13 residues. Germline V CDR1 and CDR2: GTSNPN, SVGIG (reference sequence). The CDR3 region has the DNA TGTGCCTGGAATAACCCTATGAACACTGATGCTTTCTTT. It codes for CAWNNPMNTDAFF.

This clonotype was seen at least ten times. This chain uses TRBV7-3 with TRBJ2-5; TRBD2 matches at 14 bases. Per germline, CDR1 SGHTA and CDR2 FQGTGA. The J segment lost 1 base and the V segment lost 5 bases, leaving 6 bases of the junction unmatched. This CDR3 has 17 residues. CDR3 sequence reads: CASSPTGLAGVQETQYF. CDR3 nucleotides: TGTGCCAGCAGCCCCACGGGACTAGCGGGGGTCCAAGAGACCCAGTACTTC.

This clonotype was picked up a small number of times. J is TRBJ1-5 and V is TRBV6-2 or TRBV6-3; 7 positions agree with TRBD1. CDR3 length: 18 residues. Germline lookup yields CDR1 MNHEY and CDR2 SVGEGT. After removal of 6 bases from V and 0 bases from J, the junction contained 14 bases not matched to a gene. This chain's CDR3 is CASSKPRDSPHSNQPQHF. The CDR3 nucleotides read TGTGCCAGCAGCAAACCACGGGACAGCCCGCATAGCAATCAGCCCCAGCATTTT.

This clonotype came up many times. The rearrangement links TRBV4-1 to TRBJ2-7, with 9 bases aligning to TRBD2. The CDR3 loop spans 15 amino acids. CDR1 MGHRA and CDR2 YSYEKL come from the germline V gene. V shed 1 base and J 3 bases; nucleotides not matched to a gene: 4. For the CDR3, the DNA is TGCGCCAGCAGCCAAGCGACTAGCGGCATCTACGAGCAGTACTTC. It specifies CASSQATSGIYEQYF.

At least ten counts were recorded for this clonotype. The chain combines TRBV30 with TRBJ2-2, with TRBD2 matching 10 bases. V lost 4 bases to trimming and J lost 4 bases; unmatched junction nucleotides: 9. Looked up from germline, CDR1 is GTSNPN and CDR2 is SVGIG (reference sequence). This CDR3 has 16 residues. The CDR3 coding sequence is TGTGCCTGGAATGGCGGGCTAGCGGGAGCCACCGGGGAGCTGTTTTTT. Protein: CAWNGGLAGATGELFF. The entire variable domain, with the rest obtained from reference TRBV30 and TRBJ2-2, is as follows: SQTIHQWPATLVQPVGSPLSLECTVEGTSNPNLYWYRQAAGRGLQLLFYSVGIGQISSEVPQNLSASRPQDRQFILSSKKLLLSDSGFYLCAWNGGLAGATGELFFGEGSRLTVL.

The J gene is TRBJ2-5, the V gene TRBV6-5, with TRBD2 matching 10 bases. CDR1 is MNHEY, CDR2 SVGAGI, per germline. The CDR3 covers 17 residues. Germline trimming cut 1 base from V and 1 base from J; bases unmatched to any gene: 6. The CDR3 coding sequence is TGTGCCAGCAGTTACTTGGAGCGGGAGGGCCGCCAAGAGACCCAGTACTTC. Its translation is CASSYLEREGRQETQYF.

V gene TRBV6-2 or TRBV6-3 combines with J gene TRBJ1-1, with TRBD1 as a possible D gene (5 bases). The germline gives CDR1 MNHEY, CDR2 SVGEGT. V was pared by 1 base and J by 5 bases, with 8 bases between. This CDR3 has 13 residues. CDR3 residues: CASSYLGETEAFF. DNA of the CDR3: TGTGCCAGCAGTTACTTAGGGGAGACTGAAGCTTTCTTT.

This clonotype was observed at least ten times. Written as DNA, the CDR3 is TGTGCCAGCAGTTTCAACGAGCAGTACTTC. Protein: CASSFNEQYF. The chain links TRBV25-1 to TRBJ2-7; D is ambiguous. Trimming removed 5 bases at V and 5 bases at J, with 4 bases between. Per germline, CDR1 MGHDK and CDR2 SYGVNS. The CDR3 has 10 amino acids.

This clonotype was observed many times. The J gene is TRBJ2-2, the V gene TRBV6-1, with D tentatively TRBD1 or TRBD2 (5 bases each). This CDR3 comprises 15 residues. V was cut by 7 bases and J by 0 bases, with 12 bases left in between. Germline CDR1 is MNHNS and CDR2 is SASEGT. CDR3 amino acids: CASTLGTANTGELFF. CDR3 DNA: TGTGCCAGCACCCTTGGGACGGCGAACACCGGGGAGCTGTTTTTT.

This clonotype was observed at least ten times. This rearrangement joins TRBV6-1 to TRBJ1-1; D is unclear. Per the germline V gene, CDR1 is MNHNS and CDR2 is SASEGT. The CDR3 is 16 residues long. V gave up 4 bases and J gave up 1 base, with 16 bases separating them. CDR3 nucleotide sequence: TGTGCCAGCAGTGGAGGGTTGGGTGGGCCGAACACTGAAGCTTTCTTT. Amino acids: CASSGGLGGPNTEAFF.

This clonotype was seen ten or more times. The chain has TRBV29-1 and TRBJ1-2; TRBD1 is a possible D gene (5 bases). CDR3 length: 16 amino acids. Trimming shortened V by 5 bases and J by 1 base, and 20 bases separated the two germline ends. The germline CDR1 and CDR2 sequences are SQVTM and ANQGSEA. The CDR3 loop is CSVLMFDRDFNYGYTF. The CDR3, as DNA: TGCAGCGTTTTAATGTTTGACAGAGACTTTAACTATGGCTACACCTTC.

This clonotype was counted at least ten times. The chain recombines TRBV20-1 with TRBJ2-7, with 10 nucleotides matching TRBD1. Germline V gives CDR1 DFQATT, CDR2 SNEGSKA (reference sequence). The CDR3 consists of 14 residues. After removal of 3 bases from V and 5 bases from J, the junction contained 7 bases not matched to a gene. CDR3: CSASPKTGGDEQYF. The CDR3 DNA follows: TGCAGTGCTAGCCCGAAGACAGGGGGCGACGAGCAGTACTTC.

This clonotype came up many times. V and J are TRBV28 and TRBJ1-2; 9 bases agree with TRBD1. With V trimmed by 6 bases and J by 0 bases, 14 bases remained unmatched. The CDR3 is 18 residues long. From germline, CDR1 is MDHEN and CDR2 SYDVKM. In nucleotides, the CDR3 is TGTGCCAGCAGCGGGCTTGCGGGACAGGGTCCTACTAACTATGGCTACACCTTC. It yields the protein CASSGLAGQGPTNYGYTF.

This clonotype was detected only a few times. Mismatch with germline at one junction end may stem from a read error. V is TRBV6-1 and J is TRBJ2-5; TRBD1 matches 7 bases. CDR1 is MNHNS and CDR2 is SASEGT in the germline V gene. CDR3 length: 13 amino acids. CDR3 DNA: TGTGCCAGCAGCAGGGACAGCCAAGAGACCAAGTACTTC. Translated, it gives CASSRDSQETKYF.

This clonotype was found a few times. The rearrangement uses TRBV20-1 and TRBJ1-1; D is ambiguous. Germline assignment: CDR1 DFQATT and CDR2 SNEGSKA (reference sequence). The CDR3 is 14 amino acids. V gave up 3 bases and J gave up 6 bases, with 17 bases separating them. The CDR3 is CSASKRAEVPEAFF. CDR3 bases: TGCAGTGCTAGCAAAAGGGCGGAGGTCCCTGAAGCTTTCTTT.

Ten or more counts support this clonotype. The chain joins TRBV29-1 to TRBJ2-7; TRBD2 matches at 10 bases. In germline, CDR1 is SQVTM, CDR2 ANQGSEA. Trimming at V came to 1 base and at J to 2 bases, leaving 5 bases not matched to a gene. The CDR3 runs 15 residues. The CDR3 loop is CSVEGTSGLAYEQYF. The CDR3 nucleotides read TGCAGCGTTGAAGGGACTAGCGGACTTGCCTACGAGCAGTACTTC.

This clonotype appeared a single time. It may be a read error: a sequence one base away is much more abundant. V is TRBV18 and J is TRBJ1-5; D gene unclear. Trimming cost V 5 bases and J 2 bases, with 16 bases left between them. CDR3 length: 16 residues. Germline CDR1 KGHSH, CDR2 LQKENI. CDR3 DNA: TGTGCCAGCTCATCCGACCCGTCCCGGGGCAATCAGCCCCAGCATTTT. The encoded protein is CASSSDPSRGNQPQHF.

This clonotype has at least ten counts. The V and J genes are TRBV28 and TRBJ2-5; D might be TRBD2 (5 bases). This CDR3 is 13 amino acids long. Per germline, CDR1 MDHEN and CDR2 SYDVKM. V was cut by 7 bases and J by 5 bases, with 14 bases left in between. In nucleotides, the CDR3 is TGTGCCAGCACACCCGGGGTTCGCGAGACCCAGTACTTC. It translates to CASTPGVRETQYF. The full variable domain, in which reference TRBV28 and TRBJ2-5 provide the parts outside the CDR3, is DVKVTQSSRYLVKRTGEKVFLECVQDMDHENMFWYRQDPGLGLRLIYFSYDVKMKEKGDIPEGYSVSREKKERFSLILESASTNQTSMYLCASTPGVRETQYFGPGTRLLVL.

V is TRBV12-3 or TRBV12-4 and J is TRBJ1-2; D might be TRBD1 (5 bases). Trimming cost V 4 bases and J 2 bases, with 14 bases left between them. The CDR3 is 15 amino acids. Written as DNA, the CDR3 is TGTGCCAGCAGTTCCCCCTGGACACAAAACTATGGCTACACCTTC. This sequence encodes CASSSPWTQNYGYTF.

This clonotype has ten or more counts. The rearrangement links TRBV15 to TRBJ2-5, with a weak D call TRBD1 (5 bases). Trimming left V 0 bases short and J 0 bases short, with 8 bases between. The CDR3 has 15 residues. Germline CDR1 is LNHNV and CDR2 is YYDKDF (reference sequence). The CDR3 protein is CATSRDPGYQETQYF. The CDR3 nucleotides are TGTGCCACCAGCAGAGATCCAGGGTACCAAGAGACCCAGTACTTC.

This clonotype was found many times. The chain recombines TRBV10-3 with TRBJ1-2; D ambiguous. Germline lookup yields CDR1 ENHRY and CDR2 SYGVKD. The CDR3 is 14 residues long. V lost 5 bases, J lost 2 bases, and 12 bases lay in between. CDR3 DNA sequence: TGTGCCATCAGTCTTGGGGTTGGAAACTATGGCTACACCTTC. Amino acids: CAISLGVGNYGYTF.

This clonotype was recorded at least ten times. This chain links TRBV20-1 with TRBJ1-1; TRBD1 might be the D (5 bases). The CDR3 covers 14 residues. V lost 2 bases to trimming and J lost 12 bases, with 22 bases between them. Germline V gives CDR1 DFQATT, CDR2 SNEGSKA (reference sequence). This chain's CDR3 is CSARPPVTVSVTFF. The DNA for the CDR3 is TGCAGTGCTAGACCCCCCGTGACAGTTAGTGTAACTTTCTTT.

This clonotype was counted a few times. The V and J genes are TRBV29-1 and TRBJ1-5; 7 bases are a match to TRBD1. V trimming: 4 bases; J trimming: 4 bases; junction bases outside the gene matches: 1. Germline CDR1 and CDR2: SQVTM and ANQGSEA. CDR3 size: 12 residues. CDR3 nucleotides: TGCAGCGTTGGGGACAGTAATCAGCCCCAGCATTTT. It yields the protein CSVGDSNQPQHF.

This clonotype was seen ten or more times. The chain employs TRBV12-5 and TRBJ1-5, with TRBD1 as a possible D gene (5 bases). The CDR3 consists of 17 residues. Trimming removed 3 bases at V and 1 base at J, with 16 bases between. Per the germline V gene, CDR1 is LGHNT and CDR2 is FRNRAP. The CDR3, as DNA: TGTGCTAGTGGTTTTCCTTCAGGGATGAGAAGCAATCAGCCCCAGCATTTT. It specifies CASGFPSGMRSNQPQHF.

CDR3 residues: CASSLSKYRNQPQHF. The CDR3 DNA reads TGTGCCAGCAGCTTATCCAAATATCGCAATCAGCCCCAGCATTTT. This chain connects TRBV7-9 to TRBJ1-5, with D hard to call. The V and J ends lost 2 bases and 2 bases respectively, with 10 bases between them. Germline values: CDR1 SEHNR, CDR2 FQNEAQ (reference sequence). The CDR3 totals 15 residues.

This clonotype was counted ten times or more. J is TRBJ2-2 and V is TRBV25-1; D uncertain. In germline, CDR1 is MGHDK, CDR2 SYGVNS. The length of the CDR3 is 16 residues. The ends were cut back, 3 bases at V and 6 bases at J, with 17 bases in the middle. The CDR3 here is CASSDHSSVGSGELFF. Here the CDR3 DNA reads TGTGCCAGCAGTGACCACAGTTCAGTGGGATCCGGGGAGCTGTTTTTT. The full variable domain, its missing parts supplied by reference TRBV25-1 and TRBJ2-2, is EADIYQTPRYLVIGTGKKITLECSQTMGHDKMYWYQQDPGMELHLIHYSYGVNSTEKGDLSSESTVSRIRTEHFPLTLESARPSHTSQYLCASSDHSSVGSGELFFGEGSRLTVL.

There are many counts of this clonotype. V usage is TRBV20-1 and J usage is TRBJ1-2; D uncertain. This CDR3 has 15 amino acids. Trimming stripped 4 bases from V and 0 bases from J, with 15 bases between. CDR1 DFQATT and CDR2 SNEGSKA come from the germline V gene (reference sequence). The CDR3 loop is CSAKESSETNYGYTF. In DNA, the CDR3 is TGCAGTGCTAAAGAGTCGTCAGAGACTAACTATGGCTACACCTTC.